This T cell receptor (beta chain) appears in the sequencing data of a study of Graves' ophthalmopathy and Graves' hyperthyroidism. Ophthalmopathy in the donors was of moderate-to-severe activity, with CAS ≥3, NOSPECS ≥4 and duration under 3 months. CDR1 is MGHRA and CDR2 is YSYEKL in the germline V gene. The length of the CDR3 is 14 residues. With 5 bases clipped from V and 7 bases from J, the junction kept 8 bases outside the gene matches. RNA served as the template for amplifying TCR beta CDR3 regions. HTBI-primed first-round RT-PCR preceded second-round multiplex PCR. TCRdb analysed the multiplex PCR reads with MiXCR anew, one entry per CDR3 protein. The data hold 650,000 to 800,000 distinct CDR3 sequences, with about two fifths observed a single time.

The receptor comes from an adult man with Graves' ophthalmopathy. Sequencing input: peripheral blood. The chain has TRBV4-1 and TRBJ1-1; 9 positions agree with TRBD1. The CDR3, as DNA: TGCGCCAGCAGCTATCCCGGGACAGGGAATGAAGCTTTCTTT. This sequence encodes CASSYPGTGNEAFF.